A few counts support the clone carrying this T cell receptor (beta chain). Its antigen is still unknown. The repertoire was sequenced with immunoSEQ multiplex PCR; TCRdb's copy has only in-frame clones and lacks some. This sample has fewer than 85,000 clones, with around 87% found just once. Looked up from germline, CDR1 is SGHRS and CDR2 is YFSETQ. Trimming stripped 0 bases from V and 10 bases from J, with 16 bases between. This CDR3 has 14 residues. The entry originates in a study of OX40 agonist ivuxolimab in advanced cancers. Findings and caveats of the study: Doses of 0.1 to 3.0 mg/kg were accompanied by clonal expansion of CD4+ and CD8+ blood T cells by week 6.

This TCR derives from an adult with an advanced solid tumor such as melanoma, head and neck, liver or kidney cancer. The source material was CD4+ or CD8+ T cells sorted from blood, sampled in a trial of the OX40 agonist ivuxolimab. The chain combines TRBV5-1 with TRBJ1-1; D unresolved. This CDR3 is CASSLGDTAIGAFF. As DNA, the CDR3 is TGCGCCAGCAGCTTGGGTGACACGGCAATAGGAGCTTTCTTT.